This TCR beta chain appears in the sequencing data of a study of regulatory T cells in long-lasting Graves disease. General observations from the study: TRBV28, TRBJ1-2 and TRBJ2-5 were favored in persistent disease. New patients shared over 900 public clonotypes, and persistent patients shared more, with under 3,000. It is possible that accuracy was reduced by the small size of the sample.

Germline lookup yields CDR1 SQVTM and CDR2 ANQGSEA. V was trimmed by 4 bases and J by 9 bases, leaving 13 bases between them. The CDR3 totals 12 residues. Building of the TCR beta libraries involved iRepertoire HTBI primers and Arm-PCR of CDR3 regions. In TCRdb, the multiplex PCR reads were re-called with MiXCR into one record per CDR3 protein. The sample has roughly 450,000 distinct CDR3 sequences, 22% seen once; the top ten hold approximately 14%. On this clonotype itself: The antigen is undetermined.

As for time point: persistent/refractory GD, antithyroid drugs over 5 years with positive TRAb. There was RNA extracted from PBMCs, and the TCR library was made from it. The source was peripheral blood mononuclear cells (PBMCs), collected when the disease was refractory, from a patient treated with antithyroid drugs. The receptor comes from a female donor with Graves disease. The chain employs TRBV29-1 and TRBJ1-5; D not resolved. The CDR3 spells CSVGTDSRPQHF. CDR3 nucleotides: TGCAGCGTTGGAACAGACTCTCGGCCCCAGCATTTT.